This TCR beta chain comes out of a study of Ad26.COV2.S vaccination and SARS-CoV-2 variants. Whole-study findings and limits: Responses of T cells in total may have been underestimated by the TCR breadth and depth analyses. People who got the vaccine had more spike-specific TCR breadth than people who got placebo.

Treatment specified: about 20 received Ad26.COV2.S at low or high dose, single or two shots; roughly five received placebo; per-sample allocation not given. Day 63 after the first injection of vaccine or placebo was the sampling time. Some clones are missing from TCRdb's copy, which holds only in-frame ones; the method was immunoSEQ multiplex PCR. The table has about 350,000 clones, approximately 81% seen once; the top ten hold 3.3%. V was cut by 2 bases and J by 0 bases, with 10 bases left in between. This CDR3 is 15 amino acids long. The germline V gene encodes CDR1 WNHNN and CDR2 SYGVQD (reference sequence). This clone was found once. No antigen is known for it.

V usage is TRBV10-1 and J usage is TRBJ1-1, with D possibly matching TRBD1 (6 bases). This clonotype was sampled from a person between 18 and 59 years old who received the Ad26.COV2.S COVID-19 vaccine or a placebo. The source was peripheral blood, collected in a trial of Ad26.COV2.S vaccine versus placebo. CDR3 nucleotide sequence: TGCGCCAGCAGTGAGGGGGGCAGCGTGAACACTGAAGCTTTCTTT. As protein: CASSEGGSVNTEAFF.